Sequencing of this T cell receptor beta chain was carried out in a study of T cells in Graves' hyperthyroidism and ophthalmopathy. General observations from the study: Ophthalmopathy was distinguished from stable hyperthyroidism by 13 V-J signatures. Blood also contained most expanded thyroid clonotypes above 0.001.

It was uncontrolled infection, other autoimmune disease, pregnancy or lactation that excluded patients. The V end was cut by 8 bases, the J end by 0 bases, with 11 bases between. Germline V gene data show CDR1 as SNHLY and CDR2 as FYNNEI. The CDR3 is 14 amino acids. Amplification of TCR beta CDR3 regions used RNA as the template. Initially, a first-round RT-PCR of the TCR CDR3 employed the HTBI primer set. TCRdb redid the calling of the multiplex PCR reads with MiXCR, one entry per CDR3 protein. This sample has about 700,000 distinct CDR3 sequences; roughly 46% occur once, and the top ten carry roughly 7.2%. With respect to this clonotype: Its specificity is unknown.

The rearrangement joins TRBV2 to TRBJ1-3, with a possible D match to TRBD1 (5 bases). This receptor was identified in an adult man with Graves' disease, either hyperthyroidism or ophthalmopathy (not recorded which). What was sequenced was peripheral blood or thyroid tissue (not recorded which). CDR3 region: CASGTGSSGNTIYF. DNA for the CDR3: TGTGCCAGCGGTACAGGCTCCTCTGGAAACACCATATATTTT.